The T cell receptor beta chain under discussion was sequenced for a study of CD8+CD57+ T cells in acquired aplastic anemia. The wider study: On average, sorted CD4+ and CD8+ cells gave 3 to 4 ug of DNA. Sequencing produced an average of about 10 million reads per healthy donor for CD4+ cells. General study points: Overlapping CD8+ CDR3 repertoires of patients and controls contained roughly 27 shared sequences. Patients did not significantly differ from controls in CD8+ Simpson's diversity.

Germline V gene sequence: CDR1 SNHLY, CDR2 FYNNEI. This CDR3 has 13 amino acids. Deletions cut 4 bases from V and 2 bases from J, with 8 bases between. About this clonotype itself: Its antigen is undetermined.

Genomic DNA provided the template from which TCR beta VDJ and CDR3 profiles were obtained. TCRdb reanalysed the reads using MiXCR and keeps one entry per CDR3 protein. The data hold 150,000 to 200,000 distinct CDR3 sequences, with 40% to 50% observed a single time. Input material: sorted CD4+, CD8+, or CD8+CD57+ T cells (not recorded which) from PBMCs. This chain uses TRBV2 with TRBJ1-2; no clear D gene. This clonotype originated in a human donor in good health. The CDR3 DNA is TGTGCCAGCAGTGGGAGGATCAACTATGGCTACACCTTC. It yields the protein CASSGRINYGYTF.